This T cell receptor beta chain derives from a study of cytomegalovirus exposure and HLA in healthy donors. Study-level points and caveats: TCR beta sequences reportedly predicted most subjects' HLA-A and HLA-B alleles accurately. Analysis was carried out at a later point, and it linked a missense DCLRE1C variant to TCR beta V- and J-gene trimming.

The primer mix had 60 Vbeta and 13 Jbeta primers. The table came from immunoSEQ multiplex PCR; TCRdb's copy has only in-frame clones and leaves some out. The repertoire includes 90,000 to 120,000 clones, around two thirds of them detected once, and about 15% sits in the top ten. The length of the CDR3 is 14 residues. With 7 bases removed from V and 2 bases from J, the gap between germline ends came to 14 bases. In germline, CDR1 is ENHRY, CDR2 SYGVKD. Comments on this clone: Its target is unknown.

The source of this sequence is a woman aged 35 to 49 in good health and CMV-seropositive. The chain uses TRBV10-3 and TRBJ1-2; TRBD1 might be the D (5 bases). Sequenced sample: PBMCs. In DNA, the CDR3 is TGTGCCATCACGAGGCAACAGGCCAACTATGGCTACACCTTC. It encodes CAITRQQANYGYTF.